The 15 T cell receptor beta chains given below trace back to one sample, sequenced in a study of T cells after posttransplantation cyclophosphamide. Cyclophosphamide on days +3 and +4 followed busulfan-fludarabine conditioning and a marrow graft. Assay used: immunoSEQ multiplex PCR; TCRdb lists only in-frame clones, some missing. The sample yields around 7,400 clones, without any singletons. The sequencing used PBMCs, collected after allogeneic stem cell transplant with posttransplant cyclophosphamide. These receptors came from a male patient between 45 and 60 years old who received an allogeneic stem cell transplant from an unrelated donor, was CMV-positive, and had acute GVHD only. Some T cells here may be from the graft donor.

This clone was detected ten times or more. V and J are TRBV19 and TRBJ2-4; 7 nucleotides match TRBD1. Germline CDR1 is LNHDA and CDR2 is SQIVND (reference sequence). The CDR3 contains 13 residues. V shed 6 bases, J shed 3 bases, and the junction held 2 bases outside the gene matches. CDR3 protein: CASRGQVKNIQYF. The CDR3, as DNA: TGTGCCAGTAGAGGACAGGTCAAAAACATTCAGTACTTC.

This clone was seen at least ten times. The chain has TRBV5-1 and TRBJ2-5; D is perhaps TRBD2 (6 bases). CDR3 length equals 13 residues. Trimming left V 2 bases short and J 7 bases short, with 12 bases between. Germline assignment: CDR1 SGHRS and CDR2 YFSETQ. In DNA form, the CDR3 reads TGCGCCAGCAGCTTCCCGGGGGAGGCGACCCAGTACTTC. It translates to CASSFPGEATQYF.

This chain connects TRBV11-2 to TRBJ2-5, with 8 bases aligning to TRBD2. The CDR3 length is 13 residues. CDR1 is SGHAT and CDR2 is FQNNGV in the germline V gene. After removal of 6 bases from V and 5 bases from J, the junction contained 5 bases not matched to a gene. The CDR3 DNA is TGTGCCAGCAGTCCGTCGGGGGGGGAGACCCAGTACTTC. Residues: CASSPSGGETQYF.

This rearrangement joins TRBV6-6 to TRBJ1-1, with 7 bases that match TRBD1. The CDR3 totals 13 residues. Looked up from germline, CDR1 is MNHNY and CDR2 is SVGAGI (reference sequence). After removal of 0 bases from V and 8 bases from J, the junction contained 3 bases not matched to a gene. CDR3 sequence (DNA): TGTGCCAGCAGTTACTCGCCAGGGGGAGAAGCTTTCTTT. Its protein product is CASSYSPGGEAFF.

The CDR3 nucleotides read TGTGCCAGCAGTTGGGGCCGTGGGGTTAATGAAAAACTGTTTTTT. It translates to CASSWGRGVNEKLFF. The rearrangement links TRBV11-2 to TRBJ1-4; D may be TRBD1 (5 bases). V lost 6 bases, J lost 4 bases, and 15 bases lay in between. Germline V gene data show CDR1 as SGHAT and CDR2 as FQNNGV. This CDR3 has 15 amino acids.

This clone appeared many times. The CDR3 is CASSQDWTFRGYTF. As DNA, the CDR3 is TGCGCCAGCAGCCAAGATTGGACATTCCGAGGCTACACCTTC. The chain employs TRBV4-1 and TRBJ1-2, with D tentatively TRBD1 (5 bases). Deletions cut 0 bases from V and 8 bases from J, with 13 bases between. The CDR3 covers 14 residues. Germline CDR1 is MGHRA and CDR2 is YSYEKL.

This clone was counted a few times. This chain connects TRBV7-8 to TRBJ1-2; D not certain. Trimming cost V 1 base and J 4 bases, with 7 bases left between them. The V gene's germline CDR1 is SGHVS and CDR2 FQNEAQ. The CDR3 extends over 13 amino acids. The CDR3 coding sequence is TGTGCCAGCAGCTTAGAAGCGGTCTATGGCTACACCTTC. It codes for CASSLEAVYGYTF.

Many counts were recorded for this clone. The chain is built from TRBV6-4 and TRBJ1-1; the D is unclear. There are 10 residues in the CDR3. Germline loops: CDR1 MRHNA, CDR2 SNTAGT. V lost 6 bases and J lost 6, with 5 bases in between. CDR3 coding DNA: TGTGCCAGCAGGAGGGCTGAAGCTTTCTTT. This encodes CASRRAEAFF.

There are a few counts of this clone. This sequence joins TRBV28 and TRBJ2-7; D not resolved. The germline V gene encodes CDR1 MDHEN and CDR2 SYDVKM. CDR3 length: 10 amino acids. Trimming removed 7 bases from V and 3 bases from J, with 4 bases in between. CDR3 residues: CASTNYEQYF. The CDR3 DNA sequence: TGTGCCAGCACAAACTACGAGCAGTACTTC.

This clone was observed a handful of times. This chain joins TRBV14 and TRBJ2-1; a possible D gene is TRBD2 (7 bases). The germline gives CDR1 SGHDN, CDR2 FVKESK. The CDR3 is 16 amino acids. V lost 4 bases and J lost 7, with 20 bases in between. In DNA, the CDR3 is TGTGCCAGCAGCCCTCCGGGGGGCAACCTACTGAATGAGCAGTTCTTC. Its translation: CASSPPGGNLLNEQFF.

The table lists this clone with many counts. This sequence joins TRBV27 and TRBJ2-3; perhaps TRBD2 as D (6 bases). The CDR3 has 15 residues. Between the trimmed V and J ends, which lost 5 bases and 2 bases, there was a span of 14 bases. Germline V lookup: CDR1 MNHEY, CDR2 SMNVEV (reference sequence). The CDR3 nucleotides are TGTGCCAGCAGTACACGGCGGGGCTACACAGATACGCAGTATTTT. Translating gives CASSTRRGYTDTQYF.

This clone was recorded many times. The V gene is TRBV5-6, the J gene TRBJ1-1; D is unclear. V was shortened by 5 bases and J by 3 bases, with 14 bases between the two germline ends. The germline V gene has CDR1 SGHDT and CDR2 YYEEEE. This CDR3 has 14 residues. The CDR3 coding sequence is TGTGCCAGCAGTGGGTGGGCGCGTTACACTGAAGCTTTCTTT. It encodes CASSGWARYTEAFF.

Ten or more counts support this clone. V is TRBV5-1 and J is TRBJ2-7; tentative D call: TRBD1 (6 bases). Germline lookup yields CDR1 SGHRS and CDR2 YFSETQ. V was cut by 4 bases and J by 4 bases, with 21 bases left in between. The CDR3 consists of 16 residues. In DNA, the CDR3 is TGCGCCAGCAGCCCGACCCTCGACAGGCCTCCGTACGAGCAGTACTTC. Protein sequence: CASSPTLDRPPYEQYF.

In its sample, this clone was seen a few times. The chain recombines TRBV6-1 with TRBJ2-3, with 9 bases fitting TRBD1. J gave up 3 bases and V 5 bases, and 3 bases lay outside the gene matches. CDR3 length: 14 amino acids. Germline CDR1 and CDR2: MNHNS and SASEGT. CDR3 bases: TGTGCCAGCAGTCAGGACAGGGGTACAGATACGCAGTATTTT. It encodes CASSQDRGTDTQYF.

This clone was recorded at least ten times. CDR3 sequence (DNA): TGTGCCAGCAGCTTGACTAGTGATACGCAGTATTTT. It codes for CASSLTSDTQYF. This chain links TRBV11-1 with TRBJ2-3; a possible D gene is TRBD2 (6 bases). The CDR3 contains 12 residues. V lost 3 bases and J lost 6, with 7 bases in between. Germline assignment: CDR1 SGHAT and CDR2 FQDESV (reference sequence).